The 6 T cell receptor beta chains below all came from one sample that was sequenced in a study of control samples from healthy donors and cancer patients. Here immunoSEQ multiplex PCR was the method, and the copy in TCRdb shows in-frame clones only, minus some. In the table there are under 450,000 clones, 80% to 95% of which are singletons. The sequencing sample was made of PBMCs. The receptors stem from a man aged 40-55 years with head and neck cancer.

This CDR3 is CAFAGWSNTGELFF. DNA for the CDR3: TGTGCCTTCGCGGGGTGGTCGAACACCGGGGAGCTGTTTTTT. The chain joins TRBV30 to TRBJ2-2; TRBD2 might be the D (6 bases). V lost 7 bases to trimming and J lost 0 bases, with 12 bases between them. CDR3 size: 14 residues. Per the germline V gene, CDR1 is GTSNPN and CDR2 is SVGIG (reference sequence).

The count of this clone is one. This sequence joins TRBV6-6 and TRBJ1-2; possible D gene TRBD1, 5 bases. Per germline, CDR1 MNHNY and CDR2 SVGAGI (reference sequence). The CDR3 is 14 residues long. V was shortened by 6 bases and J by 4 bases, with 15 bases between the two germline ends. The CDR3 reads CASSHSTASYGYTF. The CDR3 region has the DNA TGTGCCAGCAGCCACTCGACAGCCAGCTATGGCTACACCTTC.

The chain joins TRBV10-3 to TRBJ2-1; 7 bases match TRBD2. CDR3 size: 16 residues. The junction had 16 bases not matched to a gene; V was cut back by 5 bases and J by 9 bases. The germline gives CDR1 ENHRY, CDR2 SYGVKD. The CDR3 DNA reads TGTGCCATCAGTTGGGTTGTTGGGCCAACGGGAGGTGAGCAGTTCTTC. Translation: CAISWVVGPTGGEQFF.

This clone was seen just once. The chain carries TRBV5-1 and TRBJ2-5; TRBD2 matches 7 bases. Germline V CDR1 and CDR2: SGHRS, YFSETQ. Losses at the gene ends were 0 bases for V and 4 bases for J; bases not matched to a gene: 3. CDR3 length equals 14 residues. For the CDR3, the DNA is TGCGCCAGCAGCTTGGGAGTAGCGGGAGAGACCCAGTACTTC. Amino acids: CASSLGVAGETQYF.

J is TRBJ1-1 and V is TRBV5-1; D is possibly TRBD1 (6 bases). Trimming took off 0 bases at V and 0 bases at J, with 12 bases between the two ends. This CDR3 region has 16 residues. Germline-derived CDR1 and CDR2 are SGHRS and YFSETQ. CDR3 in DNA: TGCGCCAGCAGCTTGGGACAGGCGAATATGAACACTGAAGCTTTCTTT. It codes for CASSLGQANMNTEAFF.

This clone appeared once. The chain has TRBV27 and TRBJ2-7; 10 bases are shared with TRBD1. CDR1 and CDR2 from the germline V gene are MNHEY and SMNVEV (reference sequence). The CDR3 is 17 amino acids. Germline trimming cut 6 bases from V and 2 bases from J; bases unmatched to any gene: 13. The CDR3 sequence is CASSTPPGQGYTYEQYF. The DNA for the CDR3 is TGTGCCAGCAGCACACCTCCGGGACAGGGGTACACCTACGAGCAGTACTTC.